This record looks at one T cell receptor beta chain sequence and its context. Germline loops: CDR1 SGDLS, CDR2 YYNGEE. Trimming took 0 bases from V and 7 from J; bases not matched to a gene: 5. The CDR3 sequence is 15 residues long. The record originates from a study of blood T cell repertoires in COVID-19. The wider study: Material from acute and convalescent COVID-19 was sourced from the United States, Italy and Spain. Sources were T cells, B-cell-depleted T cells, or PBMCs; the material itself was cDNA or gDNA.

A Seattle source enrolled patients during active infection and followed them longitudinally. Generated by immunoSEQ multiplex PCR, the TCRdb table keeps only in-frame clones and is missing some. The sample has over 200,000 clones, 90% to 95% seen once; the top ten hold 0.65% to 0.85%. This clonotype was obtained from a man aged 55 to 70 with COVID-19, enrolled during active disease. The chain combines TRBV9 with TRBJ2-2; TRBD2 agrees at 8 bases. The sequenced sample was peripheral blood. CDR3 bases: TGTGCCAGCAGCGTAGAGACTAGCGTCGGCGGGGAGCTGTTTTTT. Translating gives CASSVETSVGGELFF.